Given below is one TCR beta chain in context. Its antigen has not been determined. No base qualities exist here, and no much larger clone lies one base off it. Trimming at the junction amounts to 7 bases on V and 4 bases on J, and the germline ends lie 12 bases apart. CDR1 and CDR2, per the germline V gene, are KGHDR and SFDVKD. The CDR3, from cysteine to phenylalanine, totals 13 residues. Left in the record is the CDR3 DNA by itself, 39 bases read in frame from the first base. The sample comes from a study of blood T cells in healthy people across ages (dated by TCRdb to about 2015). In the study overall: In model experiments, template switching captured about one uniquely barcoded TCR beta cDNA molecule for every two T cells. To track age-related changes in TCR beta repertoire diversity, the study relied on deep sequencing normalized with unique cDNA molecular identifiers. Four age groups were formed from the donors: young (average approximately 15 years), middle-aged (approximately 40), aged (approximately 60) and long-lived (more than 75). Two additional independent replicas of 1 million unique cDNA reads from the same blood draw were analyzed for two donors (one aged 18 to 30 and one aged 80 or older). To avoid experimental bias, donors of different ages were spread randomly across the sequencing lanes.

The roughly 37 donors, aged about 6 to 100 years, were systemically healthy Caucasian individuals from Russia. Each donor gave ten milliliters of peripheral blood, collected into EDTA-treated Vacutainer tubes. Ficoll-Paque density-gradient centrifugation was used to isolate PBMCs, with at least 7 million per sample. Total RNA was extracted from PBMCs with Trizol reagent, with at least 5 micrograms obtained per sample. The percentages of naive CD45RAhigh/CD27high T cells were determined by flow cytometry on a PBMC aliquot from every donor. The library was made by 5' RACE. Sequenced on an Illumina HiSeq 2500. A second PCR of roughly 7 to 11 cycles was performed with a sample-barcoded 5' primer and a J-beta primer mix. A unique molecular identifier was introduced onto each TCR beta cDNA molecule by a template-switch 5' adaptor carrying 12 random nucleotides. Each sample yielded at least 3 million CDR3-containing paired-end reads. First-strand cDNA was synthesized from all RNA with the Mint cDNA synthesis kit, primed by a TRBC-specific oligonucleotide. All cDNA was treated with uracil-DNA glycosylase and then went through a first 18-cycle PCR with the universal primers M1SS and BC2_uni_R. For the original study's pipeline: For normalization, 1 million high-quality reads, each with a distinct molecular identifier, were randomly selected from each sample. Reads with shared molecular identifiers were discarded instead of being binned into consensus sequences. CDR3 identification, clonotype clustering and error correction used MiTCR with a Q25 quality threshold and the strictest error-elimination algorithm. A nonparametric unseen species model using Euler transformation provided a lower-bound estimate of total TCR beta diversity. The raw public data were reprocessed by TCRdb itself: fastp quality trimming at Q25, MiXCR clonotype calling, in-frame beta chains only. For every CDR3 protein sequence, its rows merge into one entry that carries the most common genes and DNA. These V and J calls are TCRdb output, not the study's own analysis. The sample profile shows hundreds of thousands of distinct CDR3 sequences; 40% to 60% of them were found once. In total, the top ten clones hold roughly an eighth of the sample.

General findings and caveats noted by the study authors: The percentage of naive T cells measured by flow cytometry correlated strongly with observed TCR beta diversity. Donor CMV infection status was unknown, potentially confounding age-related changes in expanded clonotypes. Total diversity estimates from one million sequenced T cells were considered lower bounds and underestimates. The long-lived group showed more naive CD4+ T cells, fewer expanded clones and increased TCR diversity than the aged group, suggesting age selection. Bulk unsorted PBMC profiling prevented conclusive comparison of naive and antigen-experienced compartments. As age increased, observed TCR beta diversity per million T cells dropped in a roughly linear way, and a significant reduction was already evident by age about 36.

The receptor's source is a man aged 25 to 45 in good health. Sequencing used blood. The V gene is TRBV24-1 and the J gene is TRBJ2-5, with no reliable assignment of the D segment. The nucleotide sequence reads as follows: TGTGCCACCAGAGCTTCCTCCTCAGAGACCCAGTACTTC. Its protein product is CATRASSSETQYF.